The 14 T cell receptor beta chains listed next were all sequenced from one sample in a study of cytomegalovirus exposure and HLA in healthy donors. TCRdb keeps only in-frame clones here, not all; method: immunoSEQ multiplex PCR. In the table there are 110,000 or so clones, roughly nine tenths of which are singletons. The sequenced sample was PBMCs. The receptor set was obtained from a man in his late teens or twenties in good health and CMV-seropositive.

The V gene is TRBV5-6, the J gene TRBJ2-7; 12 nucleotides line up with TRBD2. Germline-derived CDR1 and CDR2 are SGHDT and YYEEEE. After removal of 3 bases from V and 6 bases from J, the junction contained 13 bases not matched to a gene. The CDR3 covers 17 residues. CDR3 protein: CASSSVSPGLAGLEQYF. In DNA form, the CDR3 reads TGTGCCAGCAGCTCCGTCTCCCCGGGACTAGCGGGCCTCGAGCAGTACTTC. The entire variable domain, with the rest obtained from reference TRBV5-6 and TRBJ2-7, is as follows: DAGVTQSPTHLIKTRGQQVTLRCSPKSGHDTVSWYQQALGQGPQFIFQYYEEEERQRGNFPDRFSGHQFPNYSSELNVNALLLGDSALYLCASSSVSPGLAGLEQYFGPGTRLTVT.

This chain joins TRBV11-2 and TRBJ1-4; 7 nucleotides agree with TRBD1. Germline trimming cut 5 bases from V and 5 bases from J; bases unmatched to any gene: 5. Germline V gene data show CDR1 as SGHAT and CDR2 as FQNNGV. The CDR3 totals 14 residues. DNA of the CDR3: TGTGCCAGCAGCACCCGGGACAGAAATGAAAAACTGTTTTTT. Protein: CASSTRDRNEKLFF.

This clone has only one observation. The chain is built from TRBV7-9 and TRBJ1-1; possible D gene TRBD1, 5 bases. The germline CDR1 and CDR2 sequences are SEHNR and FQNEAQ (reference sequence). This CDR3 contains 16 residues. V was shortened by 2 bases and J by 1 base, with 14 bases between the two germline ends. CDR3: CASSLRIGGANTEAFF. The CDR3 DNA reads TGTGCCAGCAGCTTAAGGATAGGCGGGGCGAACACTGAAGCTTTCTTT.

This clone was detected only once. The genes are TRBV7-9 and TRBJ1-1, with TRBD1 matching over 7 bases. The ends lost 5 bases at V and 10 bases at J; junction bases unmatched: 10. Germline loops: CDR1 SEHNR, CDR2 FQNEAQ (reference sequence). The CDR3 loop spans 13 amino acids. The CDR3 DNA reads as TGTGCCAGCAGCCTCGACAGGGCGGCGGGAGCTTTCTTT. Its protein is CASSLDRAAGAFF.

The chain uses TRBV4-1 and TRBJ1-4, with D perhaps TRBD1 (5 bases). V was cut by 0 bases and J by 10 bases, with 9 bases left in between. The CDR3 spans 13 residues. The germline CDR1 and CDR2 sequences are MGHRA and YSYEKL. This CDR3 is CASSQDGGGKLFF. DNA of the CDR3: TGCGCCAGCAGCCAAGATGGGGGAGGAAAACTGTTTTTT.

The table lists this clone with a few counts. The V gene is TRBV7-2, the J gene TRBJ1-4; D is ambiguous. V shed 4 bases and J shed 3 bases, with 6 bases lying between them. The CDR3 totals 13 residues. Germline CDR1 SGHTA, CDR2 FQGNSA. The CDR3 DNA follows: TGTGCCAGCAGCTCAGAAGCTAATGAAAAACTGTTTTTT. This gives the protein CASSSEANEKLFF.

This chain uses TRBV7-2 with TRBJ1-1; D is unresolved. V was pared by 4 bases and J by 10 bases, with 13 bases between. The CDR3 is 12 amino acids. CDR1 is SGHTA, CDR2 FQGNSA, per germline. For the CDR3, the DNA is TGTGCCAGCAGCTCCTCAGTGACGGGAGCTTTCTTT. It is translated as CASSSSVTGAFF.

V usage is TRBV28 and J usage is TRBJ2-7; 9 bases are shared with TRBD1. Germline V gives CDR1 MDHEN, CDR2 SYDVKM. The ends lost 8 bases at V and 6 bases at J; junction bases unmatched: 11. The CDR3 is 14 amino acids. This chain's CDR3 is CASRKPGTGFEQYF. The CDR3, as DNA: TGTGCCAGCCGTAAACCCGGGACAGGGTTCGAGCAGTACTTC. Combining the CDR3 with reference TRBV28 and TRBJ2-7 gives the whole variable domain DVKVTQSSRYLVKRTGEKVFLECVQDMDHENMFWYRQDPGLGLRLIYFSYDVKMKEKGDIPEGYSVSREKKERFSLILESASTNQTSMYLCASRKPGTGFEQYFGPGTRLTVT.

The V and J genes are TRBV28 and TRBJ1-2, with 12 bases lining up with TRBD1. Germline lookup yields CDR1 MDHEN and CDR2 SYDVKM. V lost 3 bases and J lost 8; bases outside the gene matches: 4. This CDR3 has 14 amino acids. The CDR3 loop reads CASSFGTGGYGYTF. The CDR3, as DNA: TGTGCCAGCAGTTTTGGGACAGGGGGCTACGGCTACACCTTC.

The J gene is TRBJ2-2, the V gene TRBV11-3; TRBD1 matches at 9 bases. The germline gives CDR1 SGHNT, CDR2 YENEEA. The CDR3 has 15 residues. The trim removed 5 bases at V and 1 base at J, leaving 2 bases unmatched. CDR3 in DNA: TGTGCCAGCAGCAGACAGGGGGGGAACACCGGGGAGCTGTTTTTT. Translation gives CASSRQGGNTGELFF.

V is TRBV2 and J is TRBJ1-1; D ambiguous. V was clipped by 8 bases and J by 0 bases, with 10 bases between them. Germline V lookup: CDR1 SNHLY, CDR2 FYNNEI. The CDR3 runs 13 residues. The chain's CDR3 is CASGWQLNTEAFF. The CDR3 DNA sequence: TGTGCCAGCGGTTGGCAATTGAACACTGAAGCTTTCTTT.

Turning to this clone: This sample includes further DNA sequences coding for the same CDR3. This chain joins TRBV5-6 and TRBJ1-1, with D possibly matching TRBD1 (6 bases). V was cut by 0 bases and J by 4 bases, with 7 bases left in between. From germline, CDR1 is SGHDT and CDR2 YYEEEE. This CDR3 spans 13 amino acids. The CDR3 spells CASSLGGGTEAFF. The CDR3 nucleotides read TGTGCCAGCAGCTTGGGAGGGGGCACTGAAGCTTTCTTT.

This chain links TRBV5-1 with TRBJ2-1; 7 nucleotides agree with TRBD2. This CDR3 is 16 amino acids long. Germline trimming cut 4 bases from V and 4 bases from J; bases unmatched to any gene: 11. The germline gives CDR1 SGHRS, CDR2 YFSETQ. DNA for the CDR3: TGCGCCAGCAGCCCGGGGGGTAGCAACGGGTACAATGAGCAGTTCTTC. Encoded protein: CASSPGGSNGYNEQFF.

V is TRBV7-8 and J is TRBJ2-1; 13 bases fit TRBD2. This CDR3 spans 18 amino acids. The germline CDR1 and CDR2 sequences are SGHVS and FQNEAQ. Germline trimming cut 1 base from V and 2 bases from J; bases unmatched to any gene: 5. CDR3 nucleotides: TGTGCCAGCAGCTTAGGACTAGCGGGGGGCTTTACCTACAATGAGCAGTTCTTC. Protein: CASSLGLAGGFTYNEQFF.